This T cell receptor beta chain was identified in a study of T cell responses to AZD1222 COVID-19 vaccine. On this clone itself: Its specificity is unknown.

The CDR3 loop spans 15 amino acids. The germline V gene encodes CDR1 SGHRS and CDR2 YFSETQ. Trimming at V came to 5 bases and at J to 8 bases, leaving 13 bases not matched to a gene. Notes on the study in general: White British donors predominated, females outnumbered males, and clonal diversity was possibly underestimated. Unmutated regions of variants are reportedly targeted by nearly half of spike-specific TCRs. The span of vaccine-associated CD4 TCRs extended across spike, with dominance at 160-218 and 743-854. Seropositive status at baseline applied to only 6 or 7 AZD1222 recipients.

Clones were read by immunoSEQ multiplex PCR, and TCRdb kept only the in-frame ones, dropping some. This repertoire shows 80,000 or so clones, about 87% found once; its top ten account for roughly 5.6%. The sequence came from an adult in good health. The rearrangement joins TRBV5-1 to TRBJ1-2; 9 nucleotides agree with TRBD1. The input for sequencing was peripheral blood, taken on day 0 of AZD1222 vaccination. CDR3 nucleotide sequence: TGCGCCAGCAGTCCTACAGGGGGCGCTCGAGAAGGCTACACCTTC. Residues: CASSPTGGAREGYTF.